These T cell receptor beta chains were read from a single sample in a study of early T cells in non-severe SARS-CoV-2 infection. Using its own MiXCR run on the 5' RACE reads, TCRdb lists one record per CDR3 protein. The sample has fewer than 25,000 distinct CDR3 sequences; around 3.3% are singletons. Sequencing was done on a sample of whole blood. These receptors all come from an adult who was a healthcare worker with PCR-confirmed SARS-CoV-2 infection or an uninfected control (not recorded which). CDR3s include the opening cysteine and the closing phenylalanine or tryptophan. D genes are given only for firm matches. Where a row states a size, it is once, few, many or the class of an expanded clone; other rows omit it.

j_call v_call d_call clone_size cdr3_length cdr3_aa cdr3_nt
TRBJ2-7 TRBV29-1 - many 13 CSVLRPESYEQYF TGCAGCGTTCTGCGGCCTGAATCCTACGAGCAGTACTTC
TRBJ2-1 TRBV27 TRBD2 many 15 CASSRSGISYNEQFF TGTGCCAGCAGCCGTAGCGGGATCTCCTACAATGAGCAGTTCTTC
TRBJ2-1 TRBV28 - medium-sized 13 CASSPLPGNEQFF TGTGCCAGCAGTCCCCTCCCTGGGAATGAGCAGTTCTTC
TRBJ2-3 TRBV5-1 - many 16 CASSLDLQGSPDTQYF TGCGCCAGCAGCTTGGATCTCCAGGGAAGCCCAGATACGCAGTATTTT
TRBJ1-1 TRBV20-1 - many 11 CGGRRDTEAFF TGCGGGGGTAGACGGGACACTGAAGCTTTCTTT
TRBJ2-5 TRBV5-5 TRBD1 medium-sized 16 CASSLPSARGQETQYF TGTGCCAGCAGCCTACCCTCGGCCAGGGGGCAAGAGACCCAGTACTTC
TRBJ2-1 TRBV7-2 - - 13 CASSRGLINEQFF TGTGCCAGCAGCCGAGGACTCATCAATGAGCAGTTCTTC
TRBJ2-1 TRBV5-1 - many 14 CASALGLVNDEQFF TGCGCCAGCGCTCTAGGGCTAGTTAATGATGAGCAGTTCTTC
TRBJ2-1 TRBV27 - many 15 CASSLLGAFYNEQFF TGTGCCAGCAGTTTATTGGGGGCCTTCTACAATGAGCAGTTCTTC
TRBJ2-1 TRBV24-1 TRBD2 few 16 CATSDFGTSGYNEQFF TGTGCCACCAGTGATTTCGGGACTAGCGGGTACAATGAGCAGTTCTTC
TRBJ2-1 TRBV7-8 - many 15 CASSLDVGRINEQFF TGTGCCAGCAGCTTAGACGTGGGGCGGATCAATGAGCAGTTCTTC
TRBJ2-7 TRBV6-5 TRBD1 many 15 CASSFFGTGGYEQYF TGTGCCAGCAGTTTCTTCGGGACAGGGGGCTACGAGCAGTACTTC
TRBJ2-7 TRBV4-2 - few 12 CASRSDSREQYF TGTGCCAGCAGGTCAGATTCGCGAGAGCAGTACTTC
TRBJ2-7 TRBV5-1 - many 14 CASSRSYSSYEQYF TGCGCCAGCAGCCGATCGTATTCTTCCTACGAGCAGTACTTC
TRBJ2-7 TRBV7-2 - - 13 CASSRDLGDEQYF TGTGCCAGCAGCCGGGACCTTGGGGACGAGCAGTACTTC
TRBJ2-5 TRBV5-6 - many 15 CASTFYAGSQETQYF TGTGCCAGCACATTTTACGCGGGCTCCCAAGAGACCCAGTACTTC
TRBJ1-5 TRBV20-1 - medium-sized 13 CSAKSQGSQPQHF TGCAGTGCTAAGTCCCAGGGGAGTCAGCCCCAGCATTTT
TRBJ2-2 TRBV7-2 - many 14 CASSLGQITGELFF TGTGCCAGCAGCCTCGGACAGATCACCGGGGAGCTGTTTTTT
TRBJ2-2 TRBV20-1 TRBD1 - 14 CSAGTGPHTGELFF TGCAGTGCTGGGACAGGGCCCCACACCGGGGAGCTGTTTTTT
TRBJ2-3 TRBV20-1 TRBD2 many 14 CSAEGLALADTQYF TGCAGTGCTGAGGGACTAGCTTTGGCAGATACGCAGTATTTT
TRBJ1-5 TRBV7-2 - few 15 CASSSGRRGNQPQHF TGTGCCAGCAGCAGCGGGCGCAGGGGAAACCAGCCCCAGCATTTT
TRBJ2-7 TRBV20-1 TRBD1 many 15 CSASAGTGGYYEQYF TGCAGTGCTAGTGCCGGGACAGGGGGCTATTACGAGCAGTACTTC
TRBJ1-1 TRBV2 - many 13 CASSGAGTTEAFF TGTGCCAGCAGTGGGGCGGGGACCACTGAAGCTTTCTTT
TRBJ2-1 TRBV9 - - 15 CASSAKADSYNEQFF TGTGCCAGCAGCGCGAAAGCGGACTCCTACAATGAGCAGTTCTTC
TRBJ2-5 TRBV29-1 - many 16 CSVESVGDKTQETQYF TGCAGCGTTGAGTCGGTTGGCGATAAGACCCAAGAGACCCAGTACTTC
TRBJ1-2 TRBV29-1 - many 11 CSDRTVYGYTF TGCAGCGACCGGACAGTCTATGGCTACACCTTC
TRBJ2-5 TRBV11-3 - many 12 CASSLAQETQYF TGTGCCAGCAGCTTAGCTCAAGAGACCCAGTACTTC
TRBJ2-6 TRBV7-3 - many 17 CASGRAGASSGANVLTF TGTGCCAGCGGTAGAGCAGGGGCTTCCTCTGGGGCCAACGTCCTGACTTTC
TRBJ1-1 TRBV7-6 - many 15 CASSPQVSMNTEAFF TGTGCCAGCAGCCCACAGGTTTCAATGAACACTGAAGCTTTCTTT
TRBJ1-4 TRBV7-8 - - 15 CASSLVTGDNEKLFF TGTGCCAGCAGCTTAGTAACAGGCGATAATGAAAAACTGTTTTTT
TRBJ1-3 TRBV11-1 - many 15 CASSLGTGLGNTIYF TGTGCCAGCAGCTTGGGGACGGGACTCGGAAACACCATATATTTT